Shown below are 25 T cell receptor beta chains from a single sample sequenced in a study of blood T cell repertoires in COVID-19. The repertoire was sequenced with immunoSEQ multiplex PCR; TCRdb's copy has only in-frame clones and lacks some. The sample records about 180,000 clones, 80% to 90% being singletons. The specimen sequenced was peripheral blood. These receptors were collected from a man in his late teens or twenties who had recovered from COVID-19.

This chain uses TRBV4-1 with TRBJ2-7, with 7 bases identical to TRBD1. Germline V gives CDR1 MGHRA, CDR2 YSYEKL. With V trimmed by 4 bases and J by 2 bases, 5 bases remained unmatched. The length of the CDR3 is 14 residues. This chain's CDR3 is CASSLRDRTYEQYF. The DNA of the CDR3 is TGCGCCAGCAGCCTCCGGGACAGAACCTACGAGCAGTACTTC.

The chain employs TRBV27 and TRBJ1-3; D is ambiguous. The V end lost 3 bases, the J end lost 3 bases, and 15 bases lay between the germline ends. From germline, CDR1 is MNHEY and CDR2 SMNVEV (reference sequence). CDR3 length: 16 residues. CDR3 bases: TGTGCCAGCAGTTTTCGCGGGCCGACTCATGGAAACACCATATATTTT. Encoded protein: CASSFRGPTHGNTIYF.

The CDR3 here is CASSFRTSGFSGANVLTF. In DNA, the CDR3 is TGTGCCAGCAGCTTCCGGACTAGCGGATTCTCTGGGGCCAACGTCCTGACTTTC. The chain has TRBV5-6 and TRBJ2-6, with TRBD2 matching over 10 bases. There are 18 residues in the CDR3. The junction had 5 bases not matched to a gene; V was cut back by 2 bases and J by 0 bases. Germline loops: CDR1 SGHDT, CDR2 YYEEEE.

This clone was detected once. The V and J genes are TRBV28 and TRBJ1-1; D not certain. CDR3 length equals 14 residues. Between the trimmed V and J ends, which lost 3 bases and 0 bases, there was a span of 8 bases. Germline V lookup: CDR1 MDHEN, CDR2 SYDVKM. Written as DNA, the CDR3 is TGTGCCAGCAGTTTCGAACTAATGAACACTGAAGCTTTCTTT. Translating it yields CASSFELMNTEAFF.

This sequence joins TRBV9 and TRBJ1-5; no clear D. Between the trimmed V and J ends, which lost 2 bases and 0 bases, there was a span of 9 bases. Looked up from germline, CDR1 is SGDLS and CDR2 is YYNGEE. CDR3 length equals 15 residues. The chain's CDR3 is CASSVGDYSNQPQHF. The CDR3 DNA reads TGTGCCAGCAGCGTGGGAGACTATAGCAATCAGCCCCAGCATTTT.

The gene calls are TRBV11-2 and TRBJ2-7, with 8 bases identical to TRBD1. V was clipped by 4 bases and J by 3 bases; unmatched bases: 2. Germline values: CDR1 SGHAT, CDR2 FQNNGV. The CDR3 consists of 13 residues. The CDR3 DNA reads as TGTGCCAGCAGCTACAGGGGGGACTACGAGCAGTACTTC. Translated, it gives CASSYRGDYEQYF.

The chain couples TRBV9 to TRBJ2-3; 10 bases are shared with TRBD1. The CDR3 runs to 14 residues. The V gene end was trimmed by 4 bases and the J gene end by 6 bases; junction bases not matched to a gene: 5. Looked up from germline, CDR1 is SGDLS and CDR2 is YYNGEE. The CDR3 here is CASSRQGAPDTQYF. The DNA for the CDR3 is TGTGCCAGCAGCCGACAGGGGGCACCCGATACGCAGTATTTT. The complete variable domain, with remaining parts taken from reference TRBV9 and TRBJ2-3, reads DSGVTQTPKHLITATGQRVTLRCSPRSGDLSVYWYQQSLDQGLQFLIQYYNGEERAKGNILERFSAQQFPDLHSELNLSSLELGDSALYFCASSRQGAPDTQYFGPGTRLTVL.

The rearrangement links TRBV28 to TRBJ1-5; TRBD1 aligns across 7 bases. In germline, CDR1 is MDHEN, CDR2 SYDVKM. The CDR3 consists of 14 residues. Losses at the gene ends were 4 bases for V and 1 base for J; bases not matched to a gene: 1. CDR3 region: CASSSDRSNQPQHF. In DNA, the CDR3 is TGTGCCAGCAGTTCGGACAGGAGCAATCAGCCCCAGCATTTT.

The rearrangement uses TRBV9 and TRBJ2-4; unclear D gene. Germline lookup yields CDR1 SGDLS and CDR2 YYNGEE. V lost 0 bases to trimming and J lost 3 bases, with 10 bases between them. This CDR3 has 15 amino acids. CDR3 loop: CASSVGLVGKNIQYF. In nucleotides, the CDR3 is TGTGCCAGCAGCGTAGGGCTAGTTGGCAAAAACATTCAGTACTTC.

CDR3 sequence reads: CASSYVTGWQPQHF. As DNA, the CDR3 is TGTGCCAGCAGTTACGTAACGGGGTGGCAGCCCCAGCATTTT. The chain recombines TRBV6-2 or TRBV6-3 with TRBJ1-5; D gene uncertain. Trimming stripped 2 bases from V and 7 bases from J, with 12 bases between. The CDR3 runs 14 residues. Per the germline V gene, CDR1 is MNHEY and CDR2 is SVGEGT.

The chain links TRBV24-1 to TRBJ2-3; a weak D match, TRBD2 (6 bases). The CDR3 has 14 residues. Between the trimmed V and J ends, which lost 9 bases and 5 bases, there was a span of 17 bases. Germline V gives CDR1 KGHDR, CDR2 SFDVKD. The CDR3 coding sequence is TGTGCCACCGGCCTAGGTGGGCGGGGAGATACGCAGTATTTT. It is translated as CATGLGGRGDTQYF.

The gene calls are TRBV11-2 and TRBJ2-7; unclear D gene. CDR3 size: 14 residues. In germline, CDR1 is SGHAT, CDR2 FQNNGV. V gave up 3 bases and J gave up 3 bases, with 12 bases separating them. In nucleotides, the CDR3 is TGTGCCAGCAGCTTCACCAGAGGAAGCTACGAGCAGTACTTC. This gives the protein CASSFTRGSYEQYF.

The rearrangement joins TRBV10-3 to TRBJ2-5, with D possibly called TRBD1 or TRBD2 (5 bases each). The CDR3 is made up of 13 amino acids. Trimming took off 8 bases at V and 5 bases at J, with 15 bases between the two ends. Germline V lookup: CDR1 ENHRY, CDR2 SYGVKD. In DNA form, the CDR3 reads TGTGCCATCGGTGGGGGAGCGATGGAGACCCAGTACTTC. This gives the protein CAIGGGAMETQYF.

This clone has just one count. The chain is built from TRBV27 and TRBJ2-1, with 9 bases fitting TRBD2. Germline CDR1 and CDR2: MNHEY and SMNVEV (reference sequence). This CDR3 is built from 17 residues. V trimming: 3 bases; J trimming: 6 bases; junction bases outside the gene matches: 12. The CDR3 spells CASSFQPGGGRVNEQFF. The CDR3 DNA reads as TGTGCCAGCAGTTTTCAGCCCGGAGGCGGGAGGGTCAATGAGCAGTTCTTC.

This clone was detected only once. The chain is built from TRBV28 and TRBJ2-1, with D perhaps TRBD2 (6 bases). Germline V CDR1 and CDR2: MDHEN, SYDVKM. CDR3 length equals 17 residues. The V gene lost 6 bases and the J gene lost 0 bases, with 18 bases spanning the gap. The CDR3 region is CASRYSGGLSSYNEQFF. CDR3 bases: TGTGCCAGCAGATACAGTGGGGGGTTAAGCTCCTACAATGAGCAGTTCTTC.

This clone was found once. The V and J genes are TRBV2 and TRBJ2-1; D might be TRBD2 (6 bases). This CDR3 is built from 12 residues. V was cut by 6 bases and J by 8 bases, with 11 bases left in between. CDR1 and CDR2 (germline): SNHLY, FYNNEI. CDR3 coding DNA: TGTGCCAGCAGGGGGGGAAACCATGAGCAGTTCTTC. It encodes CASRGGNHEQFF.

This chain joins TRBV28 and TRBJ1-5; 10 positions match TRBD1. V was pared by 3 bases and J by 3 bases, with 2 bases of the junction left unmatched. The CDR3 is 15 amino acids. The germline CDR1 and CDR2 sequences are MDHEN and SYDVKM. The CDR3 DNA reads TGTGCCAGCAGTTTCGGGACAGGGGACAATCAGCCCCAGCATTTT. Protein sequence: CASSFGTGDNQPQHF.

This sequence joins TRBV15 and TRBJ2-7; possible D gene TRBD1, 6 bases. Trimming removed 6 bases from V and 3 bases from J, with 15 bases in between. CDR1 is LNHNV and CDR2 is YYDKDF in the germline V gene (reference sequence). This CDR3 is 14 amino acids long. The CDR3 nucleotides read TGTGCCACCAGACCGGGACACATAAACTACGAGCAGTACTTC. This codes for CATRPGHINYEQYF.

The chain recombines TRBV18 with TRBJ2-1; 11 bases align to TRBD1. This CDR3 has 15 amino acids. The germline gives CDR1 KGHSH, CDR2 LQKENI. V gave up 6 bases and J gave up 9 bases; unmatched junction bases: 10. Here the CDR3 reads CASSSGTGGLTEQFF. The CDR3 region has the DNA TGTGCCAGCTCGTCCGGGACAGGGGGTTTAACTGAGCAGTTCTTC. Complete variable domain (other parts from reference TRBV18 and TRBJ2-1): NAGVMQNPRHLVRRRGQEARLRCSPMKGHSHVYWYRQLPEEGLKFMVYLQKENIIDESGMPKERFSAEFPKEGPSILRIQQVVRGDSAAYFCASSSGTGGLTEQFFGPGTRLTVL.

The chain carries TRBV6-2 or TRBV6-3 and TRBJ1-2; D is ambiguous. Trimming cost V 0 bases and J 5 bases, with 10 bases left between them. Per germline, CDR1 MNHEY and CDR2 SVGEGT. The CDR3 is 14 residues long. The CDR3 nucleotides read TGTGCCAGCAGTTACTCTCTGACAAATTATGGCTACACCTTC. It yields the protein CASSYSLTNYGYTF.

The chain uses TRBV19 and TRBJ2-1; TRBD2 agrees at 7 bases. Germline assignment: CDR1 LNHDA and CDR2 SQIVND (reference sequence). V shed 10 bases, J shed 6 bases, and the junction held 6 bases outside the gene matches. The length of the CDR3 is 12 residues. The CDR3 DNA reads TGTGCCACCGGGGAGGGCCTCAATGAGCAGTTCTTC. Residues: CATGEGLNEQFF.

V and J are TRBV4-1 and TRBJ2-5; TRBD2 agrees at 10 bases. V was pared by 4 bases and J by 5 bases, with 7 bases of the junction left unmatched. Germline CDR1 MGHRA, CDR2 YSYEKL. CDR3 length: 15 residues. The CDR3 DNA reads as TGCGCCAGCAGCCCCGCTAGCGGGGGCAGGGAGACCCAGTACTTC. The encoded protein is CASSPASGGRETQYF.

The V and J genes are TRBV3-1 (or the pseudogene TRBV3-2) and TRBJ2-1; 9 bases match TRBD2. Germline loops: CDR1 LGHDT, CDR2 YNNKEL (reference sequence). With V trimmed by 0 bases and J by 8 bases, 5 bases remained unmatched. The CDR3 is 15 amino acids. This CDR3 reads CASSQEGLAVDEQFF. CDR3 in DNA: TGTGCCAGCAGCCAAGAGGGACTAGCAGTCGATGAGCAGTTCTTC.

V gene TRBV30 combines with J gene TRBJ2-3, with a possible D match to TRBD2 (6 bases). The germline V and J ends were trimmed by 4 bases and 3 bases, with 17 bases remaining between them. The CDR3 spans 15 residues. CDR1 GTSNPN and CDR2 SVGIG come from the germline V gene (reference sequence). CDR3 sequence: CAWKRERYLTDTQYF. For the CDR3, the DNA is TGTGCCTGGAAACGGGAGAGATACTTAACAGATACGCAGTATTTT.

The chain links TRBV9 to TRBJ2-1; D is uncertain. Per the germline V gene, CDR1 is SGDLS and CDR2 is YYNGEE. V lost 0 bases to trimming and J lost 11 bases, with 9 bases between them. The CDR3 runs to 12 residues. The CDR3 is CASSVADDKQFF. DNA of the CDR3: TGTGCCAGCAGCGTAGCGGATGACAAGCAGTTCTTC.